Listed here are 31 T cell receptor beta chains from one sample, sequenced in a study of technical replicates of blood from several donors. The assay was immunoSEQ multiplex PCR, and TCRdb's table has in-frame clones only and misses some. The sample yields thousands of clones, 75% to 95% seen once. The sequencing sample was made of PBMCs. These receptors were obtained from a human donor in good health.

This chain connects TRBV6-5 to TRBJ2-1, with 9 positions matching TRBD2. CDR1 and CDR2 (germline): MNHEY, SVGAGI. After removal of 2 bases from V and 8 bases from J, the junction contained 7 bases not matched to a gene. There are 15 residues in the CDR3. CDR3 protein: CASSYGLAGPHEQFF. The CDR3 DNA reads TGTGCCAGCAGTTACGGGCTAGCGGGACCGCATGAGCAGTTCTTC.

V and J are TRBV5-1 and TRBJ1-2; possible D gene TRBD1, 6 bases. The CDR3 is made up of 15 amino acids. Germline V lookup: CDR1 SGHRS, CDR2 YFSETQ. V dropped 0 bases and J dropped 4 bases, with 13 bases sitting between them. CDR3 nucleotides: TGCGCCAGCAGCTTGGGCGGGGGCGCTGGCTATGGCTACACCTTC. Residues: CASSLGGGAGYGYTF.

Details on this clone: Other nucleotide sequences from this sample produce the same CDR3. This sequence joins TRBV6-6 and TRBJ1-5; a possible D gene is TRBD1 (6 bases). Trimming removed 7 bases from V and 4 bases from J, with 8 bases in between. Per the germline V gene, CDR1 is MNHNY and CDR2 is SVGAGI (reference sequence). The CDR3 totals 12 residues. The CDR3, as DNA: TGTGCCAGCACTCAGGGGAATCAGCCCCAGCATTTT. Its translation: CASTQGNQPQHF.

Written as DNA, the CDR3 is TGTGCCAGTAGTGACCAGGGACTAGCGGGGGCCGGGGAGCTGTTTTTT. Encoded protein: CASSDQGLAGAGELFF. The chain uses TRBV19 and TRBJ2-2; 14 nucleotides align to TRBD2. V was pared by 5 bases and J by 6 bases, with 5 bases of the junction left unmatched. This CDR3 is 16 amino acids long. CDR1 and CDR2 (germline): LNHDA, SQIVND (reference sequence).

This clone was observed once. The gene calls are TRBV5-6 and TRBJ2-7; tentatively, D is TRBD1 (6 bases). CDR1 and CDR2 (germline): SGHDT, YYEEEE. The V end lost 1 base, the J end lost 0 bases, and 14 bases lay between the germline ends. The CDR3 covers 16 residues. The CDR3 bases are TGTGCCAGCAGCTTGAGGACGGGACACTTCTCCTACGAGCAGTACTTC. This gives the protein CASSLRTGHFSYEQYF.

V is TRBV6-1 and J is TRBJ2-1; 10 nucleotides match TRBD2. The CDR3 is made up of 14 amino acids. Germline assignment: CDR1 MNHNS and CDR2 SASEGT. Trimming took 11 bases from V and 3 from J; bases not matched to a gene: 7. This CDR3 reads CASGLAAVYNEQFF. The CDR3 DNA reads TGTGCCTCCGGACTAGCGGCCGTCTACAATGAGCAGTTCTTC.

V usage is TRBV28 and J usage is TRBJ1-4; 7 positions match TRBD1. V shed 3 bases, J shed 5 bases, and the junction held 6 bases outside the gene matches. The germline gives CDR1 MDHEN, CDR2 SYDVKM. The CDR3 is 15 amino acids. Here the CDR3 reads CASSLEGQSNEKLFF. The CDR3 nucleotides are TGTGCCAGCAGTTTGGAGGGACAGTCCAATGAAAAACTGTTTTTT. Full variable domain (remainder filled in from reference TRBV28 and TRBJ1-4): DVKVTQSSRYLVKRTGEKVFLECVQDMDHENMFWYRQDPGLGLRLIYFSYDVKMKEKGDIPEGYSVSREKKERFSLILESASTNQTSMYLCASSLEGQSNEKLFFGSGTQLSVL.

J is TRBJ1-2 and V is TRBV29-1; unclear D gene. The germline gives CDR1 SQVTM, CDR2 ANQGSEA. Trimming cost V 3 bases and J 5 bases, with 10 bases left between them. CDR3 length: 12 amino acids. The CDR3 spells CSVDPTRYGYTF. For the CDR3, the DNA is TGCAGCGTTGACCCGACACGTTATGGCTACACCTTC.

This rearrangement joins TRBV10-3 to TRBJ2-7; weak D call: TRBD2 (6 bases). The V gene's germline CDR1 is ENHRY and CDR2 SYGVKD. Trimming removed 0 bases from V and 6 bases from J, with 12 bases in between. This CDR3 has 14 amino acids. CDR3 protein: CAISESWQGGEQYF. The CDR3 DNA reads TGTGCCATCAGTGAGTCTTGGCAGGGAGGCGAGCAGTACTTC.

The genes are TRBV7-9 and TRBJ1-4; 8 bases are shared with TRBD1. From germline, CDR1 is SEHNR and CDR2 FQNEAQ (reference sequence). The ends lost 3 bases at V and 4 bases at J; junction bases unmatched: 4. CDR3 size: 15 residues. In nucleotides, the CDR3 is TGTGCCAGCAGCTTCCAGGGGGCTGGTAATGAAAAACTGTTTTTT. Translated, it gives CASSFQGAGNEKLFF.

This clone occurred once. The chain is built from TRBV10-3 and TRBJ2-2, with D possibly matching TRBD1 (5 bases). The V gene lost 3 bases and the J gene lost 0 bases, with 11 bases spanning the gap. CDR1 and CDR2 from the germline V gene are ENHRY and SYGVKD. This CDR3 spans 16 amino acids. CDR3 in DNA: TGTGCCATCAGTGAAAGGGGCCACGCGAACACCGGGGAGCTGTTTTTT. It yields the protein CAISERGHANTGELFF.

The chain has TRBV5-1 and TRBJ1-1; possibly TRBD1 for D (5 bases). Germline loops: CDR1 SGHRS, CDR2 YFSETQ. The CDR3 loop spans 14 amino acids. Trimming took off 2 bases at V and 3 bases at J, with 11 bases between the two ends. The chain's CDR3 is CASSFGGRYTEAFF. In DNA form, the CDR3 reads TGCGCCAGCAGCTTCGGGGGGAGATACACTGAAGCTTTCTTT.

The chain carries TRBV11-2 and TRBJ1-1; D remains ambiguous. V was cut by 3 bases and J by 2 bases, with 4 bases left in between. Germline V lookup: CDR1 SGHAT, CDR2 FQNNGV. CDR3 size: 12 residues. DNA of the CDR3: TGTGCCAGCAGCTTTAGAAACACTGAAGCTTTCTTT. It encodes CASSFRNTEAFF.

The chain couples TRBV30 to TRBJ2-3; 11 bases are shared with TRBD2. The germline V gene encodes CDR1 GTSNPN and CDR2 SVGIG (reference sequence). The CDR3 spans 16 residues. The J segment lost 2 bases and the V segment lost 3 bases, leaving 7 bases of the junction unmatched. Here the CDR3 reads CAWSAGLADNTDTQYF. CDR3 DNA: TGTGCCTGGAGCGCGGGACTAGCGGATAACACAGATACGCAGTATTTT.

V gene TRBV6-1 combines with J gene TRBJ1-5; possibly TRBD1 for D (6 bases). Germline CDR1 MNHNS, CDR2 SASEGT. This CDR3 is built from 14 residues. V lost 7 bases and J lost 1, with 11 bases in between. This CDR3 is CASTGQGSNQPQHF. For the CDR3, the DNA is TGTGCCAGCACCGGCCAGGGGAGCAATCAGCCCCAGCATTTT.

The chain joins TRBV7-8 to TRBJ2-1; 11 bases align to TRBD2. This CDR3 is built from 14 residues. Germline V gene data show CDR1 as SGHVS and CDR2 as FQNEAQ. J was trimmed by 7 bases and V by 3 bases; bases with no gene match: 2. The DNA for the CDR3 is TGTGCCAGCAGCTTCACTAGCGGGAGAAATGAGCAGTTCTTC. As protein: CASSFTSGRNEQFF.

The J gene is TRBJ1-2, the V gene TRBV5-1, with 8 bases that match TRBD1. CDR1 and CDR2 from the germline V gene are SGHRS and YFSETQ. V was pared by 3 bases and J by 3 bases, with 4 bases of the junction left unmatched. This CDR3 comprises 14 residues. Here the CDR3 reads CASSSDRDYYGYTF. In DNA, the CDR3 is TGCGCCAGCAGCTCGGACAGGGATTACTATGGCTACACCTTC.

CDR3 coding DNA: TGCGCCAGCACCCGGGACAGGGGGCTGGGGGAGCAGTACTTC. Translated: CASTRDRGLGEQYF. The chain is built from TRBV4-1 and TRBJ2-7, with 12 bases lining up with TRBD1. Germline loops: CDR1 MGHRA, CDR2 YSYEKL. The CDR3 has 14 residues. Trimming at V came to 7 bases and at J to 7 bases, leaving 8 bases not matched to a gene.

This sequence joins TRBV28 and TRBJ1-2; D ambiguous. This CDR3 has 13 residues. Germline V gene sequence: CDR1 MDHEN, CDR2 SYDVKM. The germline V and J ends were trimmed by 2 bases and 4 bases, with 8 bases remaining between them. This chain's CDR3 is CASSLITVYGYTF. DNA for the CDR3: TGTGCCAGCAGTTTAATAACAGTCTATGGCTACACCTTC.

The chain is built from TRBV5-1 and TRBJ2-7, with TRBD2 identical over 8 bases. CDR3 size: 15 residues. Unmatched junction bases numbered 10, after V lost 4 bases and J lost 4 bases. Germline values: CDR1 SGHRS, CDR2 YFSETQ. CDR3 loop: CASSPGERESYEQYF. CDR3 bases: TGCGCCAGCAGCCCAGGGGAGCGGGAGAGTTACGAGCAGTACTTC. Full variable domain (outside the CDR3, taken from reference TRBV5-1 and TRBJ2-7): KAGVTQTPRYLIKTRGQQVTLSCSPISGHRSVSWYQQTPGQGLQFLFEYFSETQRNKGNFPGRFSGRQFSNSRSEMNVSTLELGDSALYLCASSPGERESYEQYFGPGTRLTVT.

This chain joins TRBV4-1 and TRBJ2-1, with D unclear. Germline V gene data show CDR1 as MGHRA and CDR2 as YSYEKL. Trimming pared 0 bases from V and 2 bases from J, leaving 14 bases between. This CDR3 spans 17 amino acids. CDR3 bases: TGCGCCAGCAGCCAAGACCCCAGGTCAGTGACCTACAATGAGCAGTTCTTC. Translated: CASSQDPRSVTYNEQFF.

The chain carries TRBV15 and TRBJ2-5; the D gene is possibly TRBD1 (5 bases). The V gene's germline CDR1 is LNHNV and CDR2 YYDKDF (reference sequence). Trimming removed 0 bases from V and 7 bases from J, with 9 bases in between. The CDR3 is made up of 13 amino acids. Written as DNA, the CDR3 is TGTGCCACCAGCAGAGATCTTCAGGGGACCCAGTACTTC. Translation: CATSRDLQGTQYF.

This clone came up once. The CDR3 region is CASSPANRGVAKNIQYF. The CDR3 DNA sequence: TGTGCCAGCAGCCCTGCAAATCGGGGTGTAGCCAAAAACATTCAGTACTTC. The chain employs TRBV7-8 and TRBJ2-4, with D possibly TRBD2 on 5 matching bases. Trimming left V 5 bases short and J 0 bases short, with 17 bases between. The germline V gene encodes CDR1 SGHVS and CDR2 FQNEAQ. The CDR3 covers 17 residues.

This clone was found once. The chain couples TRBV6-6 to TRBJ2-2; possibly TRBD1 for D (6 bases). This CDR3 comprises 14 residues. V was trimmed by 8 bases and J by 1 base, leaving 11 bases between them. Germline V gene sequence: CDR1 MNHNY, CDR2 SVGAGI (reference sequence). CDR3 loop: CASRLGQNTGELFF. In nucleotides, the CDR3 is TGTGCCAGCCGCTTGGGACAGAACACCGGGGAGCTGTTTTTT.

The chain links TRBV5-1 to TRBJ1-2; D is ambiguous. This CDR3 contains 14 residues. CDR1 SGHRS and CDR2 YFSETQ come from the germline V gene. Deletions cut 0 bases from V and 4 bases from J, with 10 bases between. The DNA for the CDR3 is TGCGCCAGCAGCTTGGACGCGCACGTCTATGGCTACACCTTC. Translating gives CASSLDAHVYGYTF.

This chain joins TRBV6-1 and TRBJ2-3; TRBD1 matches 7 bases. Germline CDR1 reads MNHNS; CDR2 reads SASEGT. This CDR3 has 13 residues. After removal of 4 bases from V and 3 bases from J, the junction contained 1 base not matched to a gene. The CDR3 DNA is TGTGCCAGCAGTGTGGGACAGACAGATACGCAGTATTTT. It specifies CASSVGQTDTQYF.

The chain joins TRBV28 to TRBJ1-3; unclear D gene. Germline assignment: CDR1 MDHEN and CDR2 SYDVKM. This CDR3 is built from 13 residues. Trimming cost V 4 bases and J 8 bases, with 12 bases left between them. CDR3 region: CASSSRNEDTIYF. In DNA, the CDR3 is TGTGCCAGCAGTTCCCGGAATGAGGACACCATATATTTT.

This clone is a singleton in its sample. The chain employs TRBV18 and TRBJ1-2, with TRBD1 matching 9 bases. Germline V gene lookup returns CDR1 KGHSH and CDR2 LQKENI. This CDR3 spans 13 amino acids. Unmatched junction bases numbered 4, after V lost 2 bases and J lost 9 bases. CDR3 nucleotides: TGTGCCAGCTCACCAGGGACAGGGTCGAGCTACACCTTC. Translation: CASSPGTGSSYTF.

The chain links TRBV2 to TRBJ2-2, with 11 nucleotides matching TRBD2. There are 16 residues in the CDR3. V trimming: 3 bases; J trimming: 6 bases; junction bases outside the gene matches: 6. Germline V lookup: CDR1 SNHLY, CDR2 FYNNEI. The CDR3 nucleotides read TGTGCCAGCAGTGAGCCGGGACTAGCGGCCCCCGGGGAGCTGTTTTTT. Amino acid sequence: CASSEPGLAAPGELFF.

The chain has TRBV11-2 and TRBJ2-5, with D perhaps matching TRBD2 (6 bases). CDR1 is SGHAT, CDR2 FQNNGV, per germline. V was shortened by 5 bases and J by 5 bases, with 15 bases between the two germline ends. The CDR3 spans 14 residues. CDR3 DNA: TGTGCCAGCAGCCCACACGGGAGTGGGGAGACCCAGTACTTC. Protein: CASSPHGSGETQYF.

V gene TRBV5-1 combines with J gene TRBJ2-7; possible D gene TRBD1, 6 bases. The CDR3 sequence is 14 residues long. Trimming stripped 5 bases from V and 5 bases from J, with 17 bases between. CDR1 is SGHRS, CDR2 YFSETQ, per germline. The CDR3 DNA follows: TGCGCCAGCAGTCTCGGTGCAGGGGAGAACGAGCAGTACTTC. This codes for CASSLGAGENEQYF.